This T cell receptor (beta chain) is from a study of T cells in Graves' hyperthyroidism and ophthalmopathy (dated by TCRdb to the late 2010s). For context, the study as a whole: Peripheral blood was collected at initial diagnosis, before any treatment. The approximately 98 discovery patients were randomly divided into training and test sets at a 7:3 ratio. Prospective prediction of ophthalmopathy was tested in an independent validation cohort of some 20 hyperthyroidism patients and 15 to 17 patients who later progressed to ophthalmopathy. After sampling, hyperthyroidism patients received methimazole starting at 30 mg daily, and ophthalmopathy patients received high-dose intravenous methylprednisolone. Thyroid tissue and blood T-cell repertoires from about six Graves' hyperthyroidism patients were also compared in the study. The paper reports TCR Vbeta CDR3 sequencing of approximately 140 peripheral blood samples: approximately 43 ophthalmopathy, some 80 hyperthyroidism and around 17 progressor patients. A discovery cohort of about 100 patients, approximately 45 with Graves' ophthalmopathy and 57 with stable Graves' hyperthyroidism, was used to find distinguishing TCR V-J signatures. General findings and caveats noted by the study authors: A 13 V-J signature model separated ophthalmopathy from stable hyperthyroidism, with just over 85% sensitivity and about 81% specificity in cross-validation and 80%/75% in testing. Sample size was not statistically predetermined, and investigators were not blinded to group allocation. Most expanded thyroid clonotypes (frequency above 0.001) were also detected in blood, suggesting blood repertoires may reflect thyroid immune responses. In validation, progression to ophthalmopathy was predicted by the model with nearly 71% sensitivity and 72.22% specificity, a median of approximately 6.5 months before onset.

Via the germline V gene, CDR1 is MNHNS and CDR2 SASEGT. The CDR3, cysteine through phenylalanine, is 15 amino acids long. Only CDR3 DNA is held: 45 bases, read in frame from base 1. Ends trimmed: V by 4 bases, J by 4 bases; bases unmatched to a gene: 2. The TCR beta CDR3 regions were amplified from the RNA transcripts. For the first round of RT-PCR on the TCR CDR3, the HTBI primer set was used together with the Qiagen OneStep RT-PCR kit. A second multiplex PCR round built the libraries, followed by size selection and purification. The libraries were sequenced on an Illumina HiSeq2000 using paired-end 100 bp reads. The authors' analysis ran thus. SOAPnuke was used to process the raw data, with reads discarded if the reads contained adapters or uncalled bases, had a mean Phred below 15, or lacked an exact constant-primer or identifier match. COPE v1.2.5 was used to merge high-quality paired reads, and clonotypes were defined as unique nucleotide sequences. MiTCR v1.1 was used to align clonotypes to the IMGT TRBV, TRBD and TRBJ reference segments. Only V-J combinations with frequency above 0.0001, covering about 99% of repertoires, were analysed. A TCS score was defined as the ratio between F50 (clonal expansion) and ExV (chaos), using BLOSUM62-based TCRdist between CDR3 peptides within each V-J. Welch's t-statistics and random forest reduced around 550 V-J features to 10 to 15, which were used in a naive Bayes classifier (R e1071). TCRdb trimmed public reads at Q25 via fastp, called clones via MiXCR and kept in-frame beta chains. A single entry per CDR3 protein holds the most common genes and DNA from its merged rows. In this record, the V and J calls reflect TCRdb's handling and not the investigators' own analysis. The sample has 600,000 to 650,000 distinct CDR3 sequences on record, around 15% of them singletons. Together, the top ten hold around 3.9% of the sample.

A patient counted as having stable Graves' hyperthyroidism if no progression to ophthalmopathy occurred over 18 months of follow-up. Hyperthyroidism patients were aged 18 to 65 years and newly diagnosed, with disease duration of less than 2 months. The study excluded patients with uncontrolled infections, other autoimmune diseases, pregnancy or lactation. Diagnoses were based on clinical symptoms, serum thyroxine and TRAb, thyroid ultrasound and orbital computed tomography. PBMCs were isolated from 7.5 to 10 ml of fresh peripheral blood by Ficoll-Paque density gradient centrifugation. Total RNA was extracted with Trizol reagent, and quality was checked on an Agilent 2100 Bioanalyzer. This clonotype was seen ten or more times. This clone's antigen is unknown. The sample holds no much larger clone one base away, and base qualities are not on file.

Sequences were obtained from blood. The receptor was isolated from a woman aged 25 to 39 with Graves' hyperthyroidism. This receptor chain uses TRBV6-1 and TRBJ2-1; the central 12 bases match TRBD2. The sequence in DNA is TGTGCCAGCAGTGGCGGACTAGCGGGATACAATGAGCAGTTCTTC. Its product reads: CASSGGLAGYNEQFF.